This TCR beta chain was sequenced in a study of blood T cells in healthy people across ages. Whole-study findings and limits: A roughly linear fall in TCR beta diversity per million T cells was seen with increasing age.

PCR was performed a second time for roughly 7 to 11 cycles using a sample-barcoded 5' primer and a J-beta primer mix. One entry per CDR3 protein results from TCRdb running MiXCR on the 5' RACE reads. Among about 780,000 distinct CDR3 sequences, approximately 65% were seen once, and the ten largest hold around 30%. The CDR3 sequence is 15 residues long. Germline V gene lookup returns CDR1 DFQATT and CDR2 SNEGSKA (reference sequence). As for this clonotype: Its antigen is not known. Mismatch with germline at one junction end may stem from a read error.

The chain is built from TRBV20-1 and TRBJ1-4; D possibly corresponds to TRBD1 (5 bases). This clonotype was obtained from a man aged 25-45 years in good health. The material sequenced was blood. CDR3 in amino acids: CSALYPGTANKKLFF. CDR3 nucleotide sequence: TGCAGTGCCCTCTACCCTGGGACCGCTAATAAAAAACTGTTTTTT.